Listed here are 29 T cell receptor beta chains from one sample, sequenced in a study of vaccination and CD4 T cells after COVID-19. Cultured CD4+ T-cell DNA underwent Oncomine TCR Beta short-read sequencing. TCRdb re-called the PCR reads through MiXCR, storing one row per CDR3 protein. The table shows about 21,000 distinct CDR3 sequences, with about 43% occurring only once. These receptors have no known antigen. Time point denoted: late sampling 161 to 241 days after vaccination in three convalescent patients. Treatment specified: roughly 10-day PBMC culture with coronavirus spike peptide pools or control peptides (ViraFEST assay). Sequenced here: CD4+ T cells from blood, cultured in vitro, sampled about 7 months after SARS-CoV-2 vaccination. These receptors were obtained from a human donor who had recovered from COVID-19.

V is TRBV20-1 and J is TRBJ2-5; TRBD1 agrees at 7 bases. CDR3 size: 13 residues. Germline CDR1 reads DFQATT; CDR2 reads SNEGSKA (reference sequence). Trimming removed 5 bases from V and 4 bases from J; junction bases left unmatched: 7. Here the CDR3 DNA reads TGCAGTGCTCAACGGGACAGCGGAGAGACCCAGTACTTC. Protein: CSAQRDSGETQYF.

The chain employs TRBV7-8 and TRBJ2-5; weak D call: TRBD1 (6 bases). CDR3 length equals 15 residues. V was pared by 1 base and J by 5 bases, with 14 bases between. The germline V gene has CDR1 SGHVS and CDR2 FQNEAQ. In DNA form, the CDR3 reads TGTGCCAGCAGCTTAGACAGGGTAGGGGTGGAGACCCAGTACTTC. Amino acid sequence: CASSLDRVGVETQYF.

The chain links TRBV4-1 to TRBJ1-2; D not resolved. Per the germline V gene, CDR1 is MGHRA and CDR2 is YSYEKL. V dropped 5 bases and J dropped 8 bases, with 9 bases sitting between them. This CDR3 spans 11 amino acids. This CDR3 reads CASSEGLGYTF. The CDR3 coding sequence is TGCGCCAGCAGCGAGGGTTTGGGCTACACCTTC.

The rearrangement links TRBV20-1 to TRBJ2-3, with D perhaps TRBD2 (6 bases). The CDR3 is 14 residues long. V was pared by 6 bases and J by 1 base, with 14 bases between. Per the germline V gene, CDR1 is DFQATT and CDR2 is SNEGSKA (reference sequence). DNA for the CDR3: TGCAGTGCCCACCCTGGCGGGGGCACAGATACGCAGTATTTT. Translating gives CSAHPGGGTDTQYF.

This clonotype was picked up a small number of times. The chain uses TRBV7-6 and TRBJ1-1, with TRBD1 matching over 8 bases. Unmatched junction bases numbered 8, after V lost 1 base and J lost 7 bases. The CDR3 runs 15 residues. The V gene's germline CDR1 is SGHVS and CDR2 FNYEAQ. The CDR3 spells CASSLVPDRANEAFF. Here the CDR3 DNA reads TGTGCCAGCAGCTTAGTCCCGGACAGGGCGAATGAAGCTTTCTTT.

The V and J genes are TRBV6-1 and TRBJ1-2, with D perhaps TRBD1 (5 bases). The V gene's germline CDR1 is MNHNS and CDR2 SASEGT. V lost 4 bases and J lost 3, with 9 bases in between. This CDR3 spans 13 amino acids. CDR3 DNA: TGTGCCAGCAGTGTTAACAGGCACTATGGCTACACCTTC. Translation gives CASSVNRHYGYTF.

This clonotype was observed a handful of times. CDR3 coding DNA: TGTGCCATCAGTCTTACGGCTAGCGGGGGGGCGGGAGAGACCCAGTACTTC. Translating it yields CAISLTASGGAGETQYF. V gene TRBV10-3 combines with J gene TRBJ2-5; 12 bases agree with TRBD2. V gave up 5 bases and J gave up 4 bases; unmatched junction bases: 11. The V gene's germline CDR1 is ENHRY and CDR2 SYGVKD. The CDR3 loop spans 17 amino acids.

The chain employs TRBV5-6 and TRBJ2-3, with D hard to call. Trimming took off 2 bases at V and 6 bases at J, with 4 bases between the two ends. The CDR3 length is 11 residues. CDR1 is SGHDT and CDR2 is YYEEEE in the germline V gene. CDR3 loop: CASSFLDTQYF. Here the CDR3 DNA reads TGTGCCAGCAGCTTTCTGGATACGCAGTATTTT.

This clonotype came up a few times. The chain joins TRBV7-9 to TRBJ1-1; TRBD1 might be the D (6 bases). Trimming left V 2 bases short and J 5 bases short, with 15 bases between. This CDR3 contains 15 residues. CDR1 is SEHNR, CDR2 FQNEAQ, per germline (reference sequence). Written as DNA, the CDR3 is TGTGCCAGCAGCTTATCAGGGGCGCGGGGGACTGAAGCTTTCTTT. This encodes CASSLSGARGTEAFF.

V is TRBV20-1 and J is TRBJ2-7; possibly TRBD1 for D (5 bases). With 1 base removed from V and 3 bases from J, the gap between germline ends came to 10 bases. The CDR3 totals 13 residues. Germline CDR1 is DFQATT and CDR2 is SNEGSKA (reference sequence). The CDR3 protein is CSARGGRDYEQYF. The CDR3 nucleotides read TGCAGTGCTAGAGGTGGCAGGGACTACGAGCAGTACTTC.

V and J are TRBV20-1 and TRBJ2-5, with 9 bases identical to TRBD2. Looked up from germline, CDR1 is DFQATT and CDR2 is SNEGSKA (reference sequence). This CDR3 spans 16 amino acids. V lost 5 bases and J lost 0; bases outside the gene matches: 10. CDR3 protein: CSAQGLAGRYQETQYF. The CDR3 DNA reads TGCAGTGCTCAAGGCCTAGCGGGGAGGTACCAAGAGACCCAGTACTTC.

This clonotype was seen only a few times. Its ends do not fully match the called genes, so a read error is possible. This CDR3 reads CASSLGQSSEQYF. In DNA, the CDR3 is TGTGCCAGCAGCTTAGGCCAGTCCTCCGAGCAGTACTTC. The chain couples TRBV7-6 to TRBJ2-7, with D unclear. Germline CDR1 SGHVS, CDR2 FNYEAQ. The CDR3 contains 13 residues.

In its sample, this clonotype was seen a few times. This chain links TRBV7-3 with TRBJ2-1; D is ambiguous. The CDR3 sequence is 15 residues long. Germline loops: CDR1 SGHTA, CDR2 FQGTGA. V dropped 2 bases and J dropped 0 bases, with 8 bases sitting between them. The chain's CDR3 is CASSLGRTSYNEQFF. CDR3 coding DNA: TGTGCCAGCAGCTTAGGACGGACCTCCTACAATGAGCAGTTCTTC.

The chain carries TRBV20-1 and TRBJ1-5; the match to TRBD1 covers 8 bases. Germline CDR1 and CDR2: DFQATT and SNEGSKA (reference sequence). The CDR3 spans 12 residues. The CDR3 nucleotides are TGCAGCGTAACAGGGGGAGATCAGCCCCAGCATTTT. Protein product: CSVTGGDQPQHF.

The rearrangement links TRBV7-9 to TRBJ2-3; the match to TRBD2 covers 9 bases. Looked up from germline, CDR1 is SEHNR and CDR2 is FQNEAQ (reference sequence). The CDR3 spans 16 residues. The J segment lost 5 bases and the V segment lost 1 base, leaving 7 bases of the junction unmatched. The DNA of the CDR3 is TGTGCCAGCAGCTTAGGTGCGGGAGGGCCGGTAGATACGCAGTATTTT. Its protein product is CASSLGAGGPVDTQYF.

The chain links TRBV9 to TRBJ1-2, with no clear D. This CDR3 is 15 amino acids long. Germline lookup yields CDR1 SGDLS and CDR2 YYNGEE. V lost 0 bases and J lost 5, with 14 bases in between. The CDR3 loop reads CASSVDPVSGYGYTF. The CDR3 coding sequence is TGTGCCAGCAGCGTAGATCCGGTTTCGGGATATGGCTACACCTTC.

The V call is TRBV6-2 or TRBV6-3, the J call TRBJ2-1; D not resolved. This CDR3 comprises 14 residues. Germline V gene sequence: CDR1 MNHEY, CDR2 SVGEGT. Trimming took 9 bases from V and 0 from J, leaving 12 bases between them. In nucleotides, the CDR3 is TGTGCCAGTACCCTATTGAGCTCCTACAATGAGCAGTTCTTC. The encoded protein is CASTLLSSYNEQFF.

The V gene is TRBV19, the J gene TRBJ2-1; 9 bases fit TRBD1. The CDR3 length is 17 residues. Germline V CDR1 and CDR2: LNHDA, SQIVND (reference sequence). Unmatched junction bases numbered 11, after V lost 4 bases and J lost 4 bases. Written as DNA, the CDR3 is TGTGCCAGTAGTACCCGGAACCGGGACAGGGTATACAATGAGCAGTTCTTC. This gives the protein CASSTRNRDRVYNEQFF. The entire variable domain, with the rest obtained from reference TRBV19 and TRBJ2-1, is as follows: DGGITQSPKYLFRKEGQNVTLSCEQNLNHDAMYWYRQDPGQGLRLIYYSQIVNDFQKGDIAEGYSVSREKKESFPLTVTSAQKNPTAFYLCASSTRNRDRVYNEQFFGPGTRLTVL.

V gene TRBV27 combines with J gene TRBJ1-6; D is unresolved. CDR1 is MNHEY and CDR2 is SMNVEV in the germline V gene (reference sequence). V was shortened by 7 bases and J by 5 bases, with 9 bases between the two germline ends. This CDR3 contains 13 residues. CDR3 nucleotide sequence: TGTGCCAGCAAACCCGGAAATAATTCACCCCTCCACTTT. This sequence encodes CASKPGNNSPLHF.

The rearrangement joins TRBV20-1 to TRBJ1-1; D might be TRBD1 (5 bases). V was clipped by 0 bases and J by 3 bases, with 17 bases between them. The CDR3 runs to 16 residues. Germline V gene sequence: CDR1 DFQATT, CDR2 SNEGSKA (reference sequence). The CDR3 loop is CSARDLLQGGDTEAFF. CDR3 DNA sequence: TGCAGTGCTAGAGATCTCCTGCAGGGTGGAGACACTGAAGCTTTCTTT.

V gene TRBV7-2 combines with J gene TRBJ2-1; D is unclear. Looked up from germline, CDR1 is SGHTA and CDR2 is FQGNSA. The CDR3 length is 16 residues. V lost 5 bases, J lost 12 bases, and 26 bases lay in between. The CDR3 loop is CASSTRPVRNEQGQFF. DNA for the CDR3: TGTGCCAGCAGCACGAGACCTGTTAGGAATGAGCAAGGGCAGTTCTTC.

In its sample, this clonotype was seen a few times. The CDR3 DNA sequence: TGTGCCAGCAGTGTTCAGCCTATGAACACTGAAGCTTTCTTT. Protein: CASSVQPMNTEAFF. The chain uses TRBV6-1 and TRBJ1-1, with unresolved D. The V end was cut by 4 bases, the J end by 0 bases, with 9 bases between. CDR1 is MNHNS, CDR2 SASEGT, per germline. This CDR3 spans 14 amino acids.

The chain couples TRBV20-1 to TRBJ1-1; tentatively, D is TRBD1 (5 bases). The CDR3 length is 11 residues. Germline assignment: CDR1 DFQATT and CDR2 SNEGSKA (reference sequence). V was shortened by 7 bases and J by 7 bases, with 13 bases between the two germline ends. In nucleotides, the CDR3 is TGCAGTGTAGAATCGGGGGATGAAGCTTTCTTT. Its protein is CSVESGDEAFF.

J is TRBJ2-3 and V is TRBV6-5; no firm D call. Germline V CDR1 and CDR2: MNHEY, SVGAGI. Trimming shortened V by 5 bases and J by 6 bases, and 9 bases separated the two germline ends. The CDR3 contains 12 residues. The CDR3 DNA follows: TGTGCCAGCAGTAGCGACACCGATACGCAGTATTTT. Amino acid sequence: CASSSDTDTQYF.

V usage is TRBV7-6 and J usage is TRBJ2-1; D gene uncertain. The germline gives CDR1 SGHVS, CDR2 FNYEAQ. V lost 4 bases and J lost 12, with 16 bases in between. The CDR3 is made up of 13 amino acids. CDR3 nucleotide sequence: TGTGCCAGCAGCTCCGGCCGGTACCTGGGGCAGTTCTTC. Its translation: CASSSGRYLGQFF.

The chain carries TRBV20-1 and TRBJ2-6; unclear D gene. Germline V lookup: CDR1 DFQATT, CDR2 SNEGSKA (reference sequence). The CDR3 length is 13 residues. CDR3 in DNA: TGCAGCGCAGACACCTCTGGGGCCAACGTCCTGACTTTC. As protein: CSADTSGANVLTF.

The gene calls are TRBV7-9 and TRBJ2-7; 12 positions match TRBD2. CDR1 and CDR2 (germline): SEHNR, FQNEAQ (reference sequence). This CDR3 is built from 15 residues. V dropped 5 bases and J dropped 3; count of bases not matched to a gene: 5. As DNA, the CDR3 is TGTGCCAGCAGCCCTAGCGGGAGGGCCCTCTACGAGCAGTACTTC. It specifies CASSPSGRALYEQYF.

This clonotype came up once. V usage is TRBV25-1 and J usage is TRBJ1-5, with 7 bases fitting TRBD1. Germline values: CDR1 MGHDK, CDR2 SYGVNS. The CDR3 runs to 13 residues. The junction had 2 bases not matched to a gene; V was cut back by 2 bases and J by 7 bases. The chain's CDR3 is CASSEQGGQPQHF. The CDR3 DNA sequence: TGTGCCAGCAGTGAACAGGGGGGACAGCCCCAGCATTTT.

Only a few counts were recorded for this clonotype. The V gene is TRBV7-3, the J gene TRBJ2-5, with a tentative D call TRBD1 (7 bases). The CDR3 is made up of 15 amino acids. Germline loops: CDR1 SGHTA, CDR2 FQGTGA. The germline V and J ends were trimmed by 4 bases and 4 bases, with 16 bases remaining between them. CDR3 sequence reads: CASSSGPQGGETQYF. For the CDR3, the DNA is TGTGCCAGCAGCTCAGGTCCGCAGGGGGGAGAGACCCAGTACTTC.